This TCR beta chain was identified in a study of blood T cell repertoires in COVID-19. Germline V lookup: CDR1 SEHNR, CDR2 FQNEAQ (reference sequence). Trimming took 4 bases from V and 2 from J, leaving 9 bases between them. CDR3 length: 13 amino acids. Clones were sequenced by immunoSEQ multiplex PCR, and TCRdb holds only the in-frame ones, with some missing. This table has roughly 210,000 clones, around 87% appearing once. The clonotype originates from a man aged 30 to 45 in a cohort exposed to, infected with or recovered from COVID-19 (not recorded which). The source material was PBMCs or T cells enriched from blood (not recorded which). V usage is TRBV7-9 and J usage is TRBJ2-7; D gene unclear. The CDR3 nucleotides read TGTGCCAGCAGCTCCCTGTTTCCCTACGAGCAGTACTTC. It yields the protein CASSSLFPYEQYF. The full variable domain, completed using reference TRBV7-9 and TRBJ2-7, is DTGVSQNPRHKITKRGQNVTFRCDPISEHNRLYWYRQTLGQGPEFLTYFQNEAQLEKSRLLSDRFSAERPKGSFSTLEIQRTEQGDSAMYLCASSSLFPYEQYFGPGTRLTVT.